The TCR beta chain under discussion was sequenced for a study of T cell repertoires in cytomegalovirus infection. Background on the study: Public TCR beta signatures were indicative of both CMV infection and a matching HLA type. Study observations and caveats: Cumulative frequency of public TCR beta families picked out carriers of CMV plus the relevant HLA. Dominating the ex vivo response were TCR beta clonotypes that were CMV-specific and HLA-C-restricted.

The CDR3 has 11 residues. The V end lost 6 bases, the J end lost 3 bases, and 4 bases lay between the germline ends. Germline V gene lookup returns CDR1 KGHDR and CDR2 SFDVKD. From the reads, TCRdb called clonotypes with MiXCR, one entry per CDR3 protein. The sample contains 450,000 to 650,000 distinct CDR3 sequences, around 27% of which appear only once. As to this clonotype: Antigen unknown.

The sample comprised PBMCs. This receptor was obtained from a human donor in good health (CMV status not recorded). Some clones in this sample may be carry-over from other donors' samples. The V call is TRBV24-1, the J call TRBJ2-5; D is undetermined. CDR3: CATSTEETQYF. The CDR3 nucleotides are TGTGCCACCAGTACGGAAGAGACCCAGTACTTC.